The 23 T cell receptor beta chains presented below share a single source sample, sequenced in a study of identical twins. TCRdb itself ran the 5' RACE reads through MiXCR, one entry per CDR3 protein. The data hold 450,000 or so distinct CDR3 sequences, with approximately 15% observed a single time. These data were likewise used in another study, on yellow fever vaccine responses in identical twins.

Material: CD4+ T cells sorted from blood. The receptors were gathered from a woman aged 18-29 years in good health.

The chain has TRBV20-1 and TRBJ1-4, with D unresolved. Germline CDR1 reads DFQATT; CDR2 reads SNEGSKA (reference sequence). V lost 7 bases and J lost 3, with 12 bases in between. CDR3 length: 13 amino acids. The CDR3 protein is CSVLGLSNEKLFF. The CDR3 coding sequence is TGCAGTGTACTTGGGTTATCTAATGAAAAACTGTTTTTT.

This clonotype has just a few counts. V is TRBV12-3 or TRBV12-4 and J is TRBJ2-2; D is ambiguous. The V end lost 2 bases, the J end lost 2 bases, and 12 bases lay between the germline ends. The CDR3 consists of 16 residues. This chain's CDR3 is CASSLRRAPNTGELFF. The CDR3 DNA sequence: TGTGCCAGCAGTTTACGAAGGGCCCCAAACACCGGGGAGCTGTTTTTT.

This clonotype was seen a few times. This chain links TRBV6-1 with TRBJ1-1, with D perhaps matching TRBD1 (6 bases). The ends were cut back, 6 bases at V and 2 bases at J, with 16 bases in the middle. This CDR3 comprises 15 residues. The germline V gene encodes CDR1 MNHNS and CDR2 SASEGT. CDR3 DNA sequence: TGTGCCAGCAGAACAGGGAAACACATCAACACTGAAGCTTTCTTT. It encodes CASRTGKHINTEAFF.

The CDR3 is CASLGTEETQYF. The CDR3 DNA reads TGTGCCTCTTTGGGAACCGAAGAGACCCAGTACTTC. The chain couples TRBV3-1 to TRBJ2-5; no definite D call. The germline V gene encodes CDR1 LGHDT and CDR2 YNNKEL (reference sequence). V lost 11 bases, J lost 3 bases, and 13 bases lay in between. The CDR3 consists of 12 residues.

This rearrangement joins TRBV20-1 to TRBJ1-4; no clear D. The CDR3 has 12 residues. Germline V lookup: CDR1 DFQATT, CDR2 SNEGSKA (reference sequence). CDR3 sequence: CSAETTNEKLFF. The CDR3 DNA sequence: TGCAGCGCAGAGACAACTAATGAAAAACTGTTTTTT.

This clonotype was picked up a small number of times. The gene calls are TRBV20-1 and TRBJ2-2; 11 nucleotides align to TRBD1. Looked up from germline, CDR1 is DFQATT and CDR2 is SNEGSKA (reference sequence). The CDR3 is 17 residues long. After removal of 5 bases from V and 1 base from J, the junction contained 9 bases not matched to a gene. In DNA, the CDR3 is TGCAGTGCTTATGGACAGGGGGCGGTGGGGAACACCGGGGAGCTGTTTTTT. Translation: CSAYGQGAVGNTGELFF.

The chain combines TRBV5-1 with TRBJ2-5; 15 nucleotides align to TRBD2. V shed 4 bases and J 6 bases; nucleotides not matched to a gene: 13. This CDR3 is built from 18 residues. CDR1 is SGHRS and CDR2 is YFSETQ in the germline V gene. CDR3 sequence: CASSPRTSGRADGKTQYF. In DNA form, the CDR3 reads TGCGCCAGCAGCCCACGGACTAGCGGGAGGGCCGACGGTAAGACCCAGTACTTC. Variable domain in full (rest from reference TRBV5-1 and TRBJ2-5): KAGVTQTPRYLIKTRGQQVTLSCSPISGHRSVSWYQQTPGQGLQFLFEYFSETQRNKGNFPGRFSGRQFSNSRSEMNVSTLELGDSALYLCASSPRTSGRADGKTQYFGPGTRLLVL.

This chain connects TRBV18 to TRBJ1-1; D uncertain. Deletions cut 3 bases from V and 0 bases from J, with 8 bases between. This CDR3 contains 14 residues. Germline V gene sequence: CDR1 KGHSH, CDR2 LQKENI. The CDR3 sequence: CASSPLGVNTEAFF. In nucleotides, the CDR3 is TGTGCCAGCTCACCCCTTGGGGTGAACACTGAAGCTTTCTTT.

This clonotype was counted between two and nine times. The chain combines TRBV7-9 with TRBJ1-3; 9 bases fit TRBD1. The junction had 5 bases not matched to a gene; V was cut back by 0 bases and J by 8 bases. There are 15 residues in the CDR3. Germline CDR1 reads SEHNR; CDR2 reads FQNEAQ (reference sequence). The CDR3 protein is CASSLAGQGGDTIYF. In DNA form, the CDR3 reads TGTGCCAGCAGCTTAGCGGGACAGGGAGGCGACACCATATATTTT.

The chain combines TRBV9 with TRBJ2-7; D ambiguous. Germline CDR1 reads SGDLS; CDR2 reads YYNGEE. Trimming removed 0 bases from V and 2 bases from J, with 12 bases in between. The CDR3 consists of 15 residues. The CDR3 loop is CASSVAAKQPYEQYF. The CDR3, as DNA: TGTGCCAGCAGCGTAGCTGCCAAGCAACCCTACGAGCAGTACTTC. Full variable domain (missing parts from reference TRBV9 and TRBJ2-7): DSGVTQTPKHLITATGQRVTLRCSPRSGDLSVYWYQQSLDQGLQFLIQYYNGEERAKGNILERFSAQQFPDLHSELNLSSLELGDSALYFCASSVAAKQPYEQYFGPGTRLTVT.

The chain joins TRBV5-4 to TRBJ2-3; D is possibly TRBD2 (6 bases). Trimming left V 3 bases short and J 0 bases short, with 17 bases between. The CDR3 is 17 amino acids. Germline CDR1 reads SGHNT; CDR2 reads YYREEE (reference sequence). The CDR3 sequence is CASSSRGTRPSTDTQYF. CDR3 nucleotide sequence: TGTGCCAGCAGCTCTAGAGGGACTCGGCCTAGCACAGATACGCAGTATTTT.

This sequence joins TRBV5-1 and TRBJ2-5; tentatively, D is TRBD1 (5 bases). The CDR3 consists of 14 residues. Trimming removed 6 bases at V and 2 bases at J, with 14 bases between. CDR1 is SGHRS, CDR2 YFSETQ, per germline. The CDR3 nucleotides are TGCGCCAGCACCCGAAGGCAGGGACAAGAGACCCAGTACTTC. Its protein is CASTRRQGQETQYF.

This chain joins TRBV5-1 and TRBJ1-4; the D gene is possibly TRBD1 (5 bases). The CDR3 loop spans 14 amino acids. The V and J ends lost 7 bases and 5 bases respectively, with 15 bases between them. Per germline, CDR1 SGHRS and CDR2 YFSETQ. Written as DNA, the CDR3 is TGCGCCAGCCGACCGGGACGGAGCAATGAAAAACTGTTTTTT. Translation: CASRPGRSNEKLFF.

The chain combines TRBV6-5 with TRBJ2-7; D unclear. The germline V and J ends were trimmed by 0 bases and 0 bases, with 6 bases remaining between them. The CDR3 sequence is 14 residues long. In germline, CDR1 is MNHEY, CDR2 SVGAGI. In nucleotides, the CDR3 is TGTGCCAGCAGTTACTCATTCGGCTCCTACGAGCAGTACTTC. Protein: CASSYSFGSYEQYF.

This clonotype was seen repeatedly, ten times or more. The CDR3 sequence is CSVDLPGQGTTYEQYF. Written as DNA, the CDR3 is TGCAGCGTTGATCTACCGGGACAGGGGACAACCTACGAGCAGTACTTC. The V gene is TRBV29-1, the J gene TRBJ2-7, with 10 bases lining up with TRBD1. CDR1 is SQVTM, CDR2 ANQGSEA, per germline. The V gene end was trimmed by 3 bases and the J gene end by 2 bases; junction bases not matched to a gene: 10. The length of the CDR3 is 16 residues.

J is TRBJ2-7 and V is TRBV9, with D perhaps matching TRBD1 (6 bases). The CDR3 is 14 residues long. The germline V gene has CDR1 SGDLS and CDR2 YYNGEE. V was clipped by 4 bases and J by 3 bases, with 14 bases between them. The CDR3 is CASSPTGTNYEQYF. CDR3 DNA sequence: TGTGCCAGCAGCCCAACAGGGACGAACTACGAGCAGTACTTC.

There are a few counts of this clonotype. The V and J genes are TRBV20-1 and TRBJ1-2; possible D gene TRBD1, 5 bases. Between the trimmed V and J ends, which lost 4 bases and 6 bases, there was a span of 12 bases. CDR1 is DFQATT and CDR2 is SNEGSKA in the germline V gene (reference sequence). The CDR3 covers 12 residues. The CDR3: CSAMDPGDGYTF. CDR3 nucleotide sequence: TGCAGTGCTATGGACCCGGGGGATGGCTACACCTTC.

The chain uses TRBV14 and TRBJ2-6, with D possibly TRBD2 on 5 matching bases. The length of the CDR3 is 15 residues. Germline CDR1 is SGHDN and CDR2 is FVKESK. Trimming stripped 4 bases from V and 7 bases from J, with 14 bases between. In DNA form, the CDR3 reads TGTGCCAGCAGCCGGAGCGGTTTGAGAGCCAACGTCCTGACTTTC. The encoded protein is CASSRSGLRANVLTF.

Comment on this clonotype: A much larger clone differs by one base, so this may be a read error. The V and J genes are TRBV6-2 or TRBV6-3 and TRBJ2-2; possible D gene TRBD2, 6 bases. V lost 6 bases to trimming and J lost 1 base, with 9 bases between them. Germline CDR1 is MNHEY and CDR2 is SVGEGT. This CDR3 contains 14 residues. CDR3 nucleotides: TGTGCCAGCAGCTGGGACTTGAACACCGGGGAGCTGTTTTTT. Encoded protein: CASSWDLNTGELFF.

J is TRBJ2-5 and V is TRBV4-2, with a tentative D call TRBD1 (7 bases). Germline loops: CDR1 LGHNA, CDR2 YNFKEQ. This CDR3 has 17 residues. Trimming cost V 4 bases and J 2 bases, with 20 bases left between them. DNA of the CDR3: TGTGCCAGCAGCCGCGGGGACAGCCGCACCTCACAAGAGACCCAGTACTTC. It specifies CASSRGDSRTSQETQYF.

The chain uses TRBV3-1 and TRBJ1-3; D may be TRBD1 (6 bases). CDR1 LGHDT and CDR2 YNNKEL come from the germline V gene (reference sequence). Trimming took 8 bases from V and 4 from J, leaving 12 bases between them. The CDR3 is made up of 13 amino acids. DNA of the CDR3: TGTGCCAGCTCTGGACAGCAGGGAAACACCATATATTTT. This encodes CASSGQQGNTIYF.

The chain is built from TRBV6-1 and TRBJ2-6, with TRBD1 matching over 7 bases. The CDR3 has 16 residues. Germline loops: CDR1 MNHNS, CDR2 SASEGT. Trimming removed 5 bases from V and 1 base from J; junction bases left unmatched: 5. The CDR3 region has the DNA TGTGCCAGCAGTCATAACAGGGGTTCTGGGGCCAACGTCCTGACTTTC. Translated: CASSHNRGSGANVLTF.

J is TRBJ1-4 and V is TRBV5-1; perhaps TRBD1 as D (6 bases). The germline V gene encodes CDR1 SGHRS and CDR2 YFSETQ. The CDR3 sequence is 15 residues long. The ends were cut back, 0 bases at V and 4 bases at J, with 10 bases in the middle. The CDR3 loop is CASSLAGGYNEKLFF. CDR3 nucleotide sequence: TGCGCCAGCAGCTTGGCCGGGGGCTATAATGAAAAACTGTTTTTT.